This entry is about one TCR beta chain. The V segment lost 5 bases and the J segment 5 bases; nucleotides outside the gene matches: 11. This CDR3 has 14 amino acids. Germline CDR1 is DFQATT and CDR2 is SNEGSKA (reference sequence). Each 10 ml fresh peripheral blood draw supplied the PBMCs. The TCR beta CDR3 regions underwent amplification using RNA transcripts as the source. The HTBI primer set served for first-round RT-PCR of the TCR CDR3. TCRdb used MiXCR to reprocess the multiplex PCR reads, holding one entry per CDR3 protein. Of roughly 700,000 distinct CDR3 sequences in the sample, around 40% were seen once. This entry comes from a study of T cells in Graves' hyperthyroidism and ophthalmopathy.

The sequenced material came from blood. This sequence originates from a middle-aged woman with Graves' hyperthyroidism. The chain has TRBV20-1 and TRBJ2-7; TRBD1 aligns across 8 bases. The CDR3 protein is CSASGQGASNEQYF. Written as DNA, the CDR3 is TGCAGTGCTTCTGGACAGGGTGCTAGCAACGAGCAGTACTTC.